The sequence of this T cell receptor beta chain was determined in a study of T cells in Graves' hyperthyroidism and ophthalmopathy. Study summary: Peripheral blood was drawn at first diagnosis, prior to all treatment. Study-wide points: Peripheral blood also featured most of the thyroid clonotypes expanded above 0.001. A model built on 13 V-J features separated ophthalmopathy from stable hyperthyroidism.

From RNA transcripts, TCR beta CDR3 regions were amplified. TCR CDR3 underwent first-round RT-PCR with the HTBI primer set. TCRdb passed the multiplex PCR reads through MiXCR, listing each CDR3 protein once. Seen here are approximately 610,000 distinct CDR3 sequences, roughly 17% observed once, and the top ten hold about 18%. Notes on this clonotype: Its cognate antigen is unknown. Being one base from a much bigger clone, this may be a read error.

CDR1 and CDR2 (germline): SGHTA, FQGTGA. This CDR3 contains 13 residues. Each diagnosis drew on symptoms, thyroxine, TRAb, thyroid ultrasound and orbital computed tomography findings. V gene TRBV7-3 combines with J gene TRBJ2-1, with D possibly matching TRBD1 (6 bases). Sequences were obtained from blood. This clonotype was sampled from a young woman with Graves' hyperthyroidism. The CDR3: CAGSLGGGGEQFF. CDR3 DNA sequence: TGTGCCGGCAGCTTAGGGGGTGGGGGTGAGCAGTTCTTC. The whole variable domain, remainder taken from reference TRBV7-3 and TRBJ2-1, is GAGVSQTPSNKVTEKGKYVELRCDPISGHTALYWYRQSLGQGPEFLIYFQGTGAADDSGLPNDRFFAVRPEGSVSTLKIQRTERGDSAVYLCAGSLGGGGEQFFGPGTRLTVL.